This T cell receptor beta chain is drawn from a study of blood T cells in healthy people across ages. Peripheral blood was drawn, ten milliliters per donor. No fewer than 6 million PBMCs went into each sample. Germline lookup yields CDR1 SGHRS and CDR2 YFSETQ. V was clipped by 4 bases and J by 0 bases, with 7 bases between them. The CDR3 totals 13 residues. In regard to this clonotype: What it binds is not known.

A sample-barcoded 5' primer and a J-beta primer mix were used in a second PCR of roughly 7 to 12 cycles. TCRdb processed the 5' RACE reads anew with MiXCR; each CDR3 protein has one entry. Of fewer than 800,000 distinct CDR3 sequences listed, about 30% are singletons. General study points: With age, beta diversity per million T cells declined roughly linearly, significantly by approximately 41.

The specimen was blood. The TCR was taken from an elderly woman in good health. This sequence joins TRBV5-1 and TRBJ1-2; D unclear. The CDR3 DNA follows: TGCGCCAGCAGCATCCAGGCTAACTATGGCTACACCTTC. This encodes CASSIQANYGYTF. Drawing the rest from reference TRBV5-1 and TRBJ1-2, the complete variable domain is KAGVTQTPRYLIKTRGQQVTLSCSPISGHRSVSWYQQTPGQGLQFLFEYFSETQRNKGNFPGRFSGRQFSNSRSEMNVSTLELGDSALYLCASSIQANYGYTFGSGTRLTVV.